One and the same sample provided the 26 T cell receptor beta chains below, sequenced in a study of HIV-infected patients and healthy controls. Whole blood was used without fractionation, so all unsorted peripheral T cells were included. About 480 ng RNA was reverse transcribed with alpha and beta constant-region primers. Separate chain-specific third strand synthesis with multiplexing indices produced the alpha and beta libraries. TCRdb called the 5' RACE reads again in MiXCR, with one record for every CDR3 protein. The sample has 9,500 to 11,000 distinct CDR3 sequences; about 5.2% are singletons. The sample here was blood, taken before antiretroviral therapy. The receptors here all came from an adult with HIV infection.

This chain uses TRBV12-3 or TRBV12-4 with TRBJ2-7; D may be TRBD1 or TRBD2 (6 bases each). V lost 5 bases, J lost 2 bases, and 16 bases lay in between. CDR3 length: 15 amino acids. CDR3 in DNA: TGTGCCAGCAGTATAAGTGGAGGGGGTGCCTACGAGCAGTACTTC. Translating gives CASSISGGGAYEQYF.

By frequency in the sample, this clonotype is medium-sized. The chain carries TRBV7-9 and TRBJ1-1; D might be TRBD1 (6 bases). Germline assignment: CDR1 SEHNR and CDR2 FQNEAQ (reference sequence). The CDR3 spans 13 residues. V shed 11 bases and J shed 0 bases, with 13 bases lying between them. CDR3 sequence: CAGGDNLNTEAFF. CDR3 in DNA: TGTGCCGGAGGGGACAACCTGAACACTGAAGCTTTCTTT.

Judged by abundance, this clonotype is medium-sized. The chain combines TRBV20-1 with TRBJ2-2, with TRBD2 matching 12 bases. Trimming took 6 bases from V and 5 from J; bases not matched to a gene: 16. Germline values: CDR1 DFQATT, CDR2 SNEGSKA (reference sequence). This CDR3 comprises 18 residues. CDR3 sequence (DNA): TGCAGTGCCAAGGGGCGTCCTAGCGGGGGGGCAGGTACCGGGGAGCTGTTTTTT. Its translation is CSAKGRPSGGAGTGELFF.

At least ten counts were recorded for this clonotype. The chain combines TRBV6-1 with TRBJ2-1; 11 nucleotides agree with TRBD2. There are 14 residues in the CDR3. Germline V gives CDR1 MNHNS, CDR2 SASEGT. J gave up 8 bases and V 9 bases, and 9 bases lay outside the gene matches. CDR3 amino acids: CASVNSGGGDEQFF. The CDR3 nucleotides read TGTGCCAGTGTCAATAGCGGGGGGGGCGATGAGCAGTTCTTC.

Many counts were recorded for this clonotype. The genes are TRBV7-2 and TRBJ2-3, with TRBD2 matching over 9 bases. Germline lookup yields CDR1 SGHTA and CDR2 FQGNSA. Germline trimming cut 3 bases from V and 6 bases from J; bases unmatched to any gene: 4. The CDR3 consists of 14 residues. Here the CDR3 DNA reads TGTGCCAGCAGCTTTAAAAGCGGGGGGGATACGCAGTATTTT. Its translation is CASSFKSGGDTQYF.

This clonotype was found many times. The CDR3 DNA sequence: TGCAGTGCTAGAGGGGGGGGTTCGGAGAACACTGAAGCTTTCTTT. Residues: CSARGGGSENTEAFF. This rearrangement joins TRBV20-1 to TRBJ1-1; TRBD1 is a possible D gene (5 bases). V was clipped by 1 base and J by 1 base, with 13 bases between them. Germline V gene data show CDR1 as DFQATT and CDR2 as SNEGSKA (reference sequence). The CDR3 is made up of 15 amino acids.

This clonotype was found many times. The chain has TRBV27 and TRBJ2-1, with 7 bases identical to TRBD2. Germline lookup yields CDR1 MNHEY and CDR2 SMNVEV (reference sequence). The J segment lost 6 bases and the V segment lost 1 base, leaving 6 bases of the junction unmatched. The CDR3 spans 15 residues. The CDR3 region has the DNA TGTGCCAGCAGTTTATGGGGGGGGTCAAGCAATGAGCAGTTCTTC. Translated: CASSLWGGSSNEQFF.

This clonotype was detected ten times or more. The chain is built from TRBV20-1 and TRBJ1-2; possibly TRBD1 for D (6 bases). CDR1 DFQATT and CDR2 SNEGSKA come from the germline V gene (reference sequence). This CDR3 is 14 amino acids long. V lost 0 bases, J lost 4 bases, and 12 bases lay in between. The CDR3 is CSARDPQGLYGYTF. CDR3 bases: TGCAGTGCTAGAGACCCACAGGGCCTCTATGGCTACACCTTC.

This clonotype was picked up many times. The chain recombines TRBV29-1 with TRBJ2-5; D is perhaps TRBD2 (7 bases). CDR3 size: 14 residues. Germline V gene data show CDR1 as SQVTM and CDR2 as ANQGSEA. V shed 5 bases and J shed 5 bases, with 18 bases lying between them. This CDR3 is CSVIIAGAGETQYF. CDR3 coding DNA: TGCAGCGTTATAATCGCGGGGGCGGGTGAGACCCAGTACTTC.

This clonotype is medium-sized in the sample. The gene calls are TRBV7-9 and TRBJ1-6, with D tentatively TRBD1 (5 bases). Trimming removed 3 bases from V and 7 bases from J, with 10 bases in between. The CDR3 sequence is 14 residues long. The V gene's germline CDR1 is SEHNR and CDR2 FQNEAQ (reference sequence). CDR3 residues: CASSFDSANSPLHF. The CDR3 bases are TGTGCCAGCAGCTTCGACAGTGCAAATTCACCCCTCCACTTT. The full variable domain, with the rest looked up from reference TRBV7-9 and TRBJ1-6, is DTGVSQNPRHKITKRGQNVTFRCDPISEHNRLYWYRQTLGQGPEFLTYFQNEAQLEKSRLLSDRFSAERPKGSFSTLEIQRTEQGDSAMYLCASSFDSANSPLHFGNGTRLTVT.

This clonotype qualifies as medium-sized. The V call is TRBV28, the J call TRBJ2-3; TRBD1 matches 9 bases. The trim removed 7 bases at V and 5 bases at J, leaving 7 bases unmatched. The CDR3 has 14 residues. Germline loops: CDR1 MDHEN, CDR2 SYDVKM. Written as DNA, the CDR3 is TGTGCCAGCACCGGGGACAGGGTTGAAGATACGCAGTATTTT. It yields the protein CASTGDRVEDTQYF.

In its sample, this clonotype was seen many times. The chain is built from TRBV12-3 or TRBV12-4 and TRBJ2-7; 9 bases fit TRBD1. Trimming removed 5 bases from V and 0 bases from J; junction bases left unmatched: 5. This CDR3 is built from 15 residues. The CDR3 nucleotides read TGTGCCAGCAGTCTGGGACAGGGTCTCTCCTACGAGCAGTACTTC. It encodes CASSLGQGLSYEQYF.

The genes are TRBV18 and TRBJ2-7; 7 nucleotides line up with TRBD2. J was trimmed by 7 bases and V by 3 bases; bases with no gene match: 6. CDR1 KGHSH and CDR2 LQKENI come from the germline V gene. This CDR3 contains 13 residues. This CDR3 reads CASSPGTGGEQYF. The CDR3 DNA follows: TGTGCCAGCTCACCCGGTACCGGGGGGGAGCAGTACTTC. Variable domain in full (rest from reference TRBV18 and TRBJ2-7): NAGVMQNPRHLVRRRGQEARLRCSPMKGHSHVYWYRQLPEEGLKFMVYLQKENIIDESGMPKERFSAEFPKEGPSILRIQQVVRGDSAAYFCASSPGTGGEQYFGPGTRLTVT.

In its sample, this clonotype ranks as medium-sized (0.01 to 0.1%). The genes are TRBV28 and TRBJ2-7; no clear D. The CDR3 spans 14 residues. V was clipped by 3 bases and J by 1 base, with 10 bases between them. CDR1 is MDHEN and CDR2 is SYDVKM in the germline V gene. The CDR3 sequence: CASSLGARSYEQYF. The CDR3 region has the DNA TGTGCCAGCAGTTTGGGTGCGAGGTCCTACGAGCAGTACTTC.

This clonotype was seen many times. This chain uses TRBV3-1 with TRBJ2-7; possibly TRBD2 for D (6 bases). The germline V gene encodes CDR1 LGHDT and CDR2 YNNKEL (reference sequence). V was clipped by 0 bases and J by 5 bases, with 11 bases between them. The CDR3 has 14 residues. The CDR3 nucleotides are TGTGCCAGCAGCCAAGATGGAGGAGGGGACGAGCAGTACTTC. Translation gives CASSQDGGGDEQYF.

This clonotype is categorized as medium-sized. V usage is TRBV5-1 and J usage is TRBJ1-1; D possibly corresponds to TRBD1 (6 bases). Germline CDR1 reads SGHRS; CDR2 reads YFSETQ. V was cut by 4 bases and J by 11 bases, with 15 bases left in between. The CDR3 is 12 residues long. The chain's CDR3 is CASSPGGGLAFF. The DNA for the CDR3 is TGCGCCAGCAGCCCAGGAGGGGGTCTCGCTTTCTTT.

This clonotype occurred a few times. The chain links TRBV20-1 to TRBJ1-2, with D possibly being TRBD1 (5 bases). Germline CDR1 reads DFQATT; CDR2 reads SNEGSKA (reference sequence). The V gene lost 2 bases and the J gene lost 2 bases, with 6 bases spanning the gap. The CDR3 consists of 12 residues. CDR3 in DNA: TGCAGTGCTAGACAGGGCAACTATGGCTACACCTTC. It encodes CSARQGNYGYTF.

This clonotype is medium-sized within its sample. The chain uses TRBV7-8 and TRBJ2-1; D call uncertain. The V end was cut by 3 bases, the J end by 9 bases, with 6 bases between. From germline, CDR1 is SGHVS and CDR2 FQNEAQ. The CDR3 totals 11 residues. The CDR3 protein is CASSFWSEQFF. The CDR3 DNA follows: TGTGCCAGCAGCTTTTGGAGTGAGCAGTTCTTC.

At least ten counts were recorded for this clonotype. This chain joins TRBV7-9 and TRBJ1-4, with D perhaps TRBD1 (6 bases). CDR1 and CDR2 from the germline V gene are SEHNR and FQNEAQ (reference sequence). Between the trimmed V and J ends, which lost 6 bases and 8 bases, there was a span of 19 bases. This CDR3 has 15 amino acids. The CDR3 region has the DNA TGTGCCAGCAGTGAAGCGGGGGCTCTGGACGAAAAACTGTTTTTT. This translates into CASSEAGALDEKLFF.

In its sample, this clonotype was seen many times. The chain is built from TRBV4-1 and TRBJ2-2; 8 bases are a match to TRBD2. The CDR3 is made up of 14 amino acids. The J segment lost 8 bases and the V segment lost 4 bases, leaving 6 bases of the junction unmatched. The germline V gene encodes CDR1 MGHRA and CDR2 YSYEKL. CDR3 DNA: TGCGCCAGCAGCCGGGGACTAGTAACAGGGGAGCTGTTTTTT. Its translation is CASSRGLVTGELFF.

This clonotype was counted at least ten times. The chain carries TRBV20-1 and TRBJ2-1, with D perhaps matching TRBD1 (6 bases). V lost 4 bases to trimming and J lost 11 bases, with 12 bases between them. The CDR3 totals 11 residues. Germline assignment: CDR1 DFQATT and CDR2 SNEGSKA (reference sequence). The CDR3 DNA reads as TGCAGTGCTACAACCGGGACAAAGCAGTTCTTC. Protein sequence: CSATTGTKQFF.

This clonotype was counted many times. The CDR3 region has the DNA TGTGCCAGCAGCTCCTTGTCCTACGAGCAGTACTTC. It is translated as CASSSLSYEQYF. The V gene is TRBV13, the J gene TRBJ2-7, with D hard to call. Trimming removed 4 bases from V and 1 base from J, with 5 bases in between. The CDR3 loop spans 12 amino acids. Germline loops: CDR1 PRHDT, CDR2 FYEKMQ (reference sequence).

This sequence joins TRBV5-6 and TRBJ2-1; D is possibly TRBD1 or TRBD2 (6 bases each). Per the germline V gene, CDR1 is SGHDT and CDR2 is YYEEEE. CDR3 length equals 16 residues. V lost 2 bases, J lost 4 bases, and 16 bases lay in between. As DNA, the CDR3 is TGTGCCAGCAGCTTTGGGGGGCTCGGTCTGTACAATGAGCAGTTCTTC. Protein product: CASSFGGLGLYNEQFF.

This clonotype has ten or more counts. V usage is TRBV29-1 and J usage is TRBJ2-1; D tentatively reads TRBD1 or TRBD2 (5 bases each). The V end was cut by 3 bases, the J end by 0 bases, with 9 bases between. CDR1 is SQVTM, CDR2 ANQGSEA, per germline. The CDR3 runs 14 residues. CDR3 nucleotides: TGCAGCGTTGAGTCAGGGAGCTCCTACAATGAGCAGTTCTTC. Protein product: CSVESGSSYNEQFF.

Ten or more counts support this clonotype. V usage is TRBV6-6 and J usage is TRBJ1-5; D possibly corresponds to TRBD1 (6 bases). The CDR3 length is 17 residues. Per germline, CDR1 MNHNY and CDR2 SVGAGI (reference sequence). Trimming took off 2 bases at V and 0 bases at J, with 14 bases between the two ends. The chain's CDR3 is CASSYAEGGHSNQPQHF. As DNA, the CDR3 is TGTGCCAGCAGTTACGCAGAAGGGGGTCATAGCAATCAGCCCCAGCATTTT.

With respect to this clonotype: As the CDR3 is not closed by the conserved phenylalanine or tryptophan, this likely results from a read error. The chain uses TRBV19 and TRBJ2-7; 10 bases align to TRBD1. After removal of 5 bases from V and 2 bases from J, the junction contained 3 bases not matched to a gene. This CDR3 is 14 amino acids long. Germline values: CDR1 LNHDA, CDR2 SQIVND (reference sequence). CDR3: CASSGDRGPYEQYS. CDR3 DNA: TGTGCCAGTAGTGGGGACAGGGGTCCCTACGAGCAGTACTCA.